This TCR beta chain is drawn from a study of metastatic and nonmetastatic thyroid tumors. Study results and caveats: Compared with benign nodules, malignant thyroid tumors were reported to have significantly higher TCR beta diversity in both blood and tumor.

V was trimmed by 2 bases and J by 1 base, leaving 3 bases between them. The germline V gene has CDR1 SGHRS and CDR2 YFSETQ. The CDR3 sequence is 13 residues long. All patients reached thyroid surgery having received no treatment beforehand. This clone was counted at least ten times. What it binds is unknown. In the authors' workflow: The authors used CDR3 differences across clinicopathological groups to build a distant-metastasis classifier for papillary thyroid cancer. Using MiXCR, TCRdb reanalyzed the PCR reads. TCRdb's processing, not the study's, gives the V and J calls here. Counted here are about 26,000 clones, roughly 25% occurring once; the ten biggest clones make up approximately 6%.

The genes are TRBV5-1 and TRBJ2-2; D gene ambiguous. Sequenced input: blood. The TCR comes from a female donor with papillary thyroid cancer or a benign thyroid nodule (not recorded which). Some clones in this sample may be carry-over from other donors' samples. In DNA form, the CDR3 reads TGCGCCAGCAGCTTACAGAACACCGGGGAGCTGTTTTTT. This sequence encodes CASSLQNTGELFF.